The 5 T cell receptor beta chains listed next were all sequenced from one sample in a study of CD8 T cells in Susac syndrome. RNA amounts of about 0.45 to 1 ug underwent reverse transcription with random hexamers. Each CDR3 protein is one row after TCRdb ran MiXCR on the immunoSEQ multiplex PCR reads. Found here are fewer than 150,000 distinct CDR3 sequences, 90% to 95% of them singletons; the top ten hold around 0.24%. What was sequenced was CD8+ T cells from PBMCs. Receptor source: a human donor with multiple sclerosis.

The V call is TRBV6-4, the J call TRBJ2-1; 8 nucleotides agree with TRBD2. The CDR3 totals 13 residues. Germline trimming cut 4 bases from V and 9 bases from J; bases unmatched to any gene: 5. Germline V gene data show CDR1 as MRHNA and CDR2 as SNTAGT. The DNA of the CDR3 is TGTGCCAGCAGTGCGCGGGAGGAAGGTGAGCAGTTCTTC. Its translation is CASSAREEGEQFF.

V and J are TRBV4-2 and TRBJ1-1, with D possibly matching TRBD1 (5 bases). Germline CDR1 LGHNA, CDR2 YNFKEQ. V lost 0 bases to trimming and J lost 4 bases, with 12 bases between them. CDR3 length: 15 residues. The CDR3 region has the DNA TGTGCCAGCAGCCAAGAGGGGGAAAGCGGCACTGAAGCTTTCTTT. Translating it yields CASSQEGESGTEAFF.

The CDR3 sequence: CASSQDQLRSGTGAETQYF. The DNA for the CDR3 is TGTGCCAGCAGCCAAGATCAATTGCGTAGCGGGACCGGGGCAGAGACCCAGTACTTC. The chain joins TRBV4-2 to TRBJ2-5; the match to TRBD2 covers 8 bases. Unmatched junction bases numbered 16, after V lost 0 bases and J lost 4 bases. CDR1 and CDR2 from the germline V gene are LGHNA and YNFKEQ. There are 19 residues in the CDR3.

The rearrangement uses TRBV5-1 and TRBJ2-7; 7 nucleotides agree with TRBD1. The CDR3 totals 12 residues. The V gene's germline CDR1 is SGHRS and CDR2 YFSETQ. Germline trimming cut 6 bases from V and 3 bases from J; bases unmatched to any gene: 3. CDR3 nucleotides: TGCGCCAGCAAGGGGGACAGCTACGAGCAGTACTTC. Translated, it gives CASKGDSYEQYF.

The chain links TRBV6-2 or TRBV6-3 to TRBJ2-7; D is possibly TRBD2 (5 bases). The CDR3 is 13 amino acids. Germline V gives CDR1 MNHEY, CDR2 SVGEGT. Trimming took off 2 bases at V and 2 bases at J, with 7 bases between the two ends. Here the CDR3 reads CASSYLGTYEQYF. The CDR3 nucleotides are TGTGCCAGCAGTTACCTCGGGACCTACGAGCAGTACTTC.